This is a list of T cell receptor beta chains from one sample in a study of shared clonotypes between healthy human individuals. Sequencing used immunoSEQ multiplex PCR; TCRdb keeps in-frame clones, though not all of them. The sample has under 80,000 clones; over 55% are singletons. Sequences were obtained from memory CD8+ T cells sorted from blood. Receptors were obtained from a man under 40 in good health. CDR3s include the opening cysteine and the closing phenylalanine or tryptophan. A D gene is named only where the DNA matches it firmly. Not all rows give a size; the values are once, few, many and, for expanded clones, a class.

V gene,D gene,clone size,J gene,CDR3 protein,CDR3 DNA
TRBV9,TRBD2,few,TRBJ2-1,CASSVALAGGNEQFF,TGTGCCAGCAGCGTAGCTCTAGCGGGAGGTAATGAGCAGTTCTTC
TRBV29-1,-,-,TRBJ2-1,CSVEWGRSRTYYNEQFF,TGCAGCGTTGAATGGGGGAGGTCACGGACCTATTACAATGAGCAGTTCTTC
TRBV27,-,-,TRBJ2-3,CASGGRLFTTDTQYF,TGTGCCAGCGGCGGACGCCTGTTCACAACAGATACGCAGTATTTT
TRBV18,-,-,TRBJ2-3,CASSPPARTWSTDTQYF,TGTGCCAGCTCACCACCGGCCCGGACATGGAGTACAGATACGCAGTATTTT
TRBV25-1,TRBD2,-,TRBJ2-7,CASSLASGWGTYEQYF,TGTGCCAGCAGTTTGGCTAGCGGTTGGGGTACCTACGAGCAGTACTTC
TRBV2,TRBD2,few,TRBJ2-3,CASSATSGGTDTQYF,TGTGCCAGCAGCGCTACTAGCGGTGGCACAGATACGCAGTATTTT
TRBV28,-,-,TRBJ2-1,CASSFGTGYNEQFF,TGTGCCAGCAGTTTCGGGACTGGATACAATGAGCAGTTCTTC
TRBV6-5,-,-,TRBJ2-7,CASSYSSGPEQYF,TGTGCCAGCAGTTACTCGTCGGGGCCCGAGCAGTACTTC
TRBV6-6,-,-,TRBJ2-7,CASSSITGSEQYF,TGTGCCAGCAGTAGTATCACAGGGAGCGAGCAGTACTTC
TRBV6-1,TRBD1,many,TRBJ1-5,CASRDLTGGGQPQHF,TGTGCCAGCAGAGACTTAACAGGGGGCGGTCAGCCCCAGCATTTT
TRBV11-2,-,few,TRBJ2-7,CASSRWDNNYEQYF,TGTGCCAGCAGCCGCTGGGACAACAACTACGAGCAGTACTTC
TRBV6-6,-,-,TRBJ2-7,CASSYLEGEAYEQYF,TGTGCCAGCAGTTACCTGGAGGGGGAGGCATACGAGCAGTACTTC
TRBV27,TRBD2,-,TRBJ2-1,CASSLSRSGIDNEQFF,TGTGCCAGCAGTTTATCTCGTAGCGGGATCGACAATGAGCAGTTCTTC
TRBV13,-,-,TRBJ1-3,CASSYCSGNTIYF,TGTGCCAGCAGTTATTGTTCTGGAAACACCATATATTTT
TRBV7-9,TRBD2,-,TRBJ2-2,CASVAGGNTGELFF,TGTGCCTCCGTGGCGGGAGGGAACACCGGGGAGCTGTTTTTT
TRBV28,-,few,TRBJ2-2,CASQPGKYDSGELFF,TGTGCCAGTCAGCCGGGAAAATATGATTCCGGGGAGCTGTTTTTT
TRBV5-1,-,-,TRBJ2-7,CASSDGTPRAYEQYF,TGCGCCAGCAGCGATGGAACACCTCGCGCCTACGAGCAGTACTTC
TRBV6-4,-,many,TRBJ1-2,CASSDSNWVGGYTF,TGTGCCAGCAGTGACTCGAACTGGGTTGGTGGCTACACCTTC
TRBV7-9,-,-,TRBJ2-7,CASSLMGALRNEQYF,TGTGCCAGCAGCTTGATGGGGGCCCTAAGGAACGAGCAGTACTTC
TRBV18,-,few,TRBJ2-7,CASSPMTYEQYF,TGTGCCAGCTCACCAATGACCTACGAGCAGTACTTC
TRBV28,-,-,TRBJ2-7,CASSLHYEQYF,TGTGCCAGCAGCCTCCACTACGAGCAGTACTTC
TRBV7-6,-,few,TRBJ1-1,CASSLELNTEAFF,TGTGCCAGCAGCTTAGAGTTGAACACTGAAGCTTTCTTT
TRBV21-1,-,-,TRBJ1-5,CASSKDAYSNQPQHF,TGTGCCAGCAGCAAAGATGCGTATAGCAATCAGCCCCAGCATTTT
TRBV7-8,TRBD2,-,TRBJ2-3,CASSLVAGGPEQYF,TGTGCCAGCAGCTTAGTAGCGGGAGGGCCGGAGCAGTATTTT
TRBV4-3,-,-,TRBJ1-4,CASSQDLGSTKKLFF,TGCGCCAGCAGCCAAGATCTCGGTTCGACCAAAAAACTGTTTTTT
TRBV11-3,-,-,TRBJ2-7,CASSLDTYEQYF,TGTGCCAGCAGCCTCGACACGTACGAGCAGTACTTC
TRBV7-7,-,few,TRBJ2-2,CASSLAVGGELFF,TGTGCCAGCAGCTTAGCGGTGGGCGGGGAGCTGTTTTTT
TRBV28,TRBD1,-,TRBJ2-7,CASSESTGQGAYEQYF,TGTGCCAGCAGTGAGTCTACGGGACAGGGAGCCTACGAGCAGTACTTC
TRBV7-6,TRBD2,-,TRBJ2-1,CASSPLASGSHEQFF,TGTGCCAGCAGCCCGTTGGCTAGCGGGAGTCATGAGCAGTTCTTC
TRBV9,-,-,TRBJ2-3,CASSTRPDTQYF,TGTGCCAGCAGCACCCGACCAGATACGCAGTATTTT
TRBV25-1,TRBD1,-,TRBJ2-6,CASSYGPGQVFNVLTF,TGTGCCAGCAGTTACGGACCGGGACAGGTCTTCAACGTCCTGACTTTC
TRBV28,-,few,TRBJ2-5,CASSAGTFLETQYF,TGTGCCAGCAGCGCAGGGACGTTTTTGGAGACCCAGTACTTC
TRBV11-2,TRBD1,once,TRBJ1-5,CASSYAGTGINQPQHF,TGTGCCAGCAGCTACGCCGGGACAGGGATAAATCAGCCCCAGCATTTT
TRBV7-2,TRBD2,-,TRBJ2-7,CASSSDLAGGDEQYF,TGTGCCAGCAGCTCCGACCTAGCGGGAGGCGACGAGCAGTACTTC
TRBV2,TRBD2,once,TRBJ2-2,CASPGLAGVLGGELFF,TGTGCCAGCCCTGGACTAGCGGGAGTTTTGGGCGGGGAGCTGTTTTTT
TRBV6-4,TRBD1,many,TRBJ1-4,CASSGTGLPNEKLFF,TGTGCCAGCAGCGGGACAGGTTTACCTAATGAAAAACTGTTTTTT
TRBV5-5,TRBD2,-,TRBJ2-1,CASSPPVGLAGVADYNEQFF,TGTGCCAGCAGCCCCCCGGTGGGACTAGCGGGAGTAGCTGATTACAATGAGCAGTTCTTC
TRBV4-1,TRBD1,-,TRBJ1-2,CASSQDWGQGAYGYTF,TGCGCCAGCAGCCAAGACTGGGGACAGGGGGCCTATGGCTACACCTTC
TRBV29-1,-,few,TRBJ2-5,CSAGTPEGTQYF,TGCAGCGCCGGGACCCCGGAAGGGACCCAGTACTTC
TRBV7-9,-,-,TRBJ2-7,CASSPRTAVSYEQYF,TGTGCCAGCAGCCCGCGGACAGCGGTCTCCTACGAGCAGTACTTC
TRBV7-2,TRBD1,-,TRBJ2-4,CASSTGGLAKNIQYF,TGTGCCAGCAGCACAGGGGGCCTAGCCAAAAACATTCAGTACTTC